This record covers a single T cell receptor (beta chain). The CDR3 length is 14 residues. Germline assignment: CDR1 SGHTA and CDR2 FQGTGA. J gave up 4 bases and V 4 bases, and 6 bases lay outside the gene matches. The data were obtained in a study of cytomegalovirus exposure and HLA in healthy donors. The study ran its PCR with 60 Vbeta and 13 Jbeta primers. Here immunoSEQ multiplex PCR was the method, and the copy in TCRdb shows in-frame clones only, minus some. Altogether some 120,000 clones are present, approximately 80% being singletons, with the ten largest covering around 10%. The V and J genes are TRBV7-3 and TRBJ1-1; 7 bases map to TRBD1. The sequence derives from a male donor in good health and CMV-seropositive. The sample was PBMCs. The CDR3 coding sequence is TGTGCCAGCAGCTCGGACAGGCTTGGCACTGAAGCTTTCTTT. Its translation: CASSSDRLGTEAFF.